This TCR beta chain was sequenced during a study of T cell repertoires in aging, cancer and after chemotherapy. Multiplex touch-down PCR with TRB-A/B primers amplified rearranged V-D-J TRB sequences. TCRdb called the multiplex PCR reads again in MiXCR, with one record for every CDR3 protein. In the table there are thousands of distinct CDR3 sequences, approximately 34% of which are singletons. V trimming: 4 bases; J trimming: 7 bases; junction bases outside the gene matches: 5. CDR1 MRHNA and CDR2 SNTAGT come from the germline V gene. The CDR3 loop spans 14 amino acids. The template was genomic DNA from peripheral blood, not RNA.

The chain links TRBV6-4 to TRBJ2-1, with 9 bases lining up with TRBD2. This TCR was sampled from a human donor in good health. Sequencing was performed on blood. CDR3 protein: CASSVASGMNEQFF. The CDR3 nucleotides are TGTGCCAGCAGTGTTGCTAGCGGGATGAATGAGCAGTTCTTC.